The text below deals with one T cell receptor (beta chain). This specimen comes from a study of blood T cell repertoires in COVID-19. CDR3 length: 14 residues. Per germline, CDR1 SGHDN and CDR2 FVKESK. V was cut by 2 bases and J by 7 bases, with 12 bases left in between. The authors' processing: Amplified reference gene primers provided the basis for estimating nucleated cell counts. Assay: immunoSEQ multiplex PCR; the TCRdb copy retains only in-frame clones and omits some. V and J calls and clone size are given by that table; D and trimming were obtained from the DNA. In the table there are over 35,000 clones, roughly 70% of which are singletons.

The sequenced material came from peripheral blood. This chain links TRBV14 with TRBJ1-5, with D maybe TRBD1 (6 bases). This TCR came from a man at least 80 years old with acute or convalescent COVID-19. The CDR3 is CASSQTGREQPQHF. The CDR3 bases are TGTGCCAGCAGCCAAACAGGGAGGGAGCAGCCCCAGCATTTT. The full variable domain, its missing parts supplied by reference TRBV14 and TRBJ1-5, is EAGVTQFPSHSVIEKGQTVTLRCDPISGHDNLYWYRRVMGKEIKFLLHFVKESKQDESGMPNNRFLAERTGGTYSTLKVQPAELEDSGVYFCASSQTGREQPQHFGDGTRLSIL.